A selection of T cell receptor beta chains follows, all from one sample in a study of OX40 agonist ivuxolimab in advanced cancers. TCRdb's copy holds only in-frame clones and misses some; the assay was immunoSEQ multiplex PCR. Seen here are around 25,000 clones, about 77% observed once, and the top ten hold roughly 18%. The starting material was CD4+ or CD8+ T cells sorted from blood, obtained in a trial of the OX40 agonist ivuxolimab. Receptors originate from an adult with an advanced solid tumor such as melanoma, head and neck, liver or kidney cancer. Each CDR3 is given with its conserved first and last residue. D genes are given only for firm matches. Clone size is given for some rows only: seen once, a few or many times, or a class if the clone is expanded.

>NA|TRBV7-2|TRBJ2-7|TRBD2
TGTGCCAGCAGCTCTGGGACTAGCGGGAGGGGCCCCCCTCGGGAGCAGTACTTC
CASSSGTSGRGPPREQYF
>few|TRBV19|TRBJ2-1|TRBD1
TGTGCCAGTAGTATTCCCGGGACAGGGGTCGAGCAGTTCTTC
CASSIPGTGVEQFF
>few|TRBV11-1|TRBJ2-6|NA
TGTGCCAGCAGCCCCCCGGTTCGGTCTGGGGCCAACGTCCTGACTTTC
CASSPPVRSGANVLTF
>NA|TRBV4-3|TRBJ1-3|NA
TGCGCCAGCAGCCTTGACAGCGGGACAGGAAACACCATATATTTT
CASSLDSGTGNTIYF
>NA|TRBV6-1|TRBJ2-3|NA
TGTGCCAGCAGTGAACGTCAGGGAGGTACAGATACGCAGTATTTT
CASSERQGGTDTQYF
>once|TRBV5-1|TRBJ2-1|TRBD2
TGCGCCAGCAGCTTGGAGGGACTAGCGGGAGGCGGGGGGAATGAGCAGTTCTTC
CASSLEGLAGGGGNEQFF
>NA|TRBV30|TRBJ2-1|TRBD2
TGTGCCTGCTTAGCGGGGGGTGGCTATGAGCAGTTCTTC
CACLAGGGYEQFF
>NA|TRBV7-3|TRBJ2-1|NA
TGTGCCAGCAGCTTAGTCGCGGGGAGGAACAATGAGCAGTTCTTC
CASSLVAGRNNEQFF
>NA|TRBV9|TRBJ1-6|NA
TGTGCCAGCAGCGTAAGTTGGGGGTGGAATTCACCCCTCCACTTT
CASSVSWGWNSPLHF
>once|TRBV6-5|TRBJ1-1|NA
TGTGCCAGCAGCCCGCGTCGGGGAGTTCCTTTCTTT
CASSPRRGVPFF
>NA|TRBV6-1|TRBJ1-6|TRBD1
TGTGCCAGCAGGGCACCGACAGGGGGACCATCACCCCTCCACTTT
CASRAPTGGPSPLHF
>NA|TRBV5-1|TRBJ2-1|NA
TGCGCCAGCAGTTTGAAAGGGGAGAATGAGCAGTTCTTC
CASSLKGENEQFF
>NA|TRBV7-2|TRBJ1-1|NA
TGTGCCAGCAGCCTTTATTGGTTAGGAGGGGCGAACACTGAAGCTTTCTTT
CASSLYWLGGANTEAFF
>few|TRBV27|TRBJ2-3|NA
TGTGCCAGCAGTATAGCAGATACGCAGTATTTT
CASSIADTQYF
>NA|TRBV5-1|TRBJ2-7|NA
TGCGCCAGCAGCTTGGACGGGGCTCCCCACGAGCAGTACTTC
CASSLDGAPHEQYF
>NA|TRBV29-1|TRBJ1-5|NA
TGCAGCGTTGGTATGTCTAGCAATCAGCCCCAGCATTTT
CSVGMSSNQPQHF